Below, 22 T cell receptor beta chains from the same sample are listed, as sequenced in a study of blood T cell repertoires in COVID-19. Repertoires were generated with immunoSEQ multiplex PCR, while TCRdb's copy carries only in-frame clones and drops some. The data hold some 320,000 clones, with around 87% observed a single time. Input material: PBMCs or T cells enriched from blood (not recorded which). Receptors originate from a woman aged 30 to 39 who had recovered from COVID-19.

The gene calls are TRBV28 and TRBJ1-1; the match to TRBD1 covers 9 bases. The CDR3 length is 14 residues. Unmatched junction bases numbered 7, after V lost 5 bases and J lost 6 bases. In germline, CDR1 is MDHEN, CDR2 SYDVKM. CDR3 in DNA: TGTGCCAGCAGTACCTGGGGGGACAGGGCTGAAGCTTTCTTT. As protein: CASSTWGDRAEAFF.

The CDR3 sequence: CASSVSGNTIYF. The CDR3 coding sequence is TGTGCCAGCTCCGTTAGTGGAAACACCATATATTTT. V usage is TRBV18 and J usage is TRBJ1-3; D ambiguous. CDR1 and CDR2 from the germline V gene are KGHSH and LQKENI. The CDR3 is 12 residues long. V lost 6 bases, J lost 3 bases, and 6 bases lay in between.

The chain carries TRBV5-1 and TRBJ1-2; no reliable D call. This CDR3 comprises 13 residues. V was pared by 4 bases and J by 2 bases, with 9 bases between. Germline V gives CDR1 SGHRS, CDR2 YFSETQ. CDR3 region: CASSRGENYGYTF. For the CDR3, the DNA is TGCGCCAGCAGCCGCGGGGAAAACTATGGCTACACCTTC.

The chain uses TRBV5-1 and TRBJ2-5; TRBD2 might be the D (7 bases). Germline V gives CDR1 SGHRS, CDR2 YFSETQ. V was pared by 0 bases and J by 5 bases, with 20 bases between. The CDR3 contains 17 residues. The DNA for the CDR3 is TGCGCCAGCAGCTTGGCGCTGGGAGGGGGTACGTCGGAGACCCAGTACTTC. Its protein product is CASSLALGGGTSETQYF.

V and J are TRBV7-6 and TRBJ2-1; TRBD2 is a possible D gene (5 bases). V lost 5 bases and J lost 4, with 15 bases in between. CDR3 length: 15 amino acids. The germline V gene has CDR1 SGHVS and CDR2 FNYEAQ. CDR3 nucleotide sequence: TGTGCCAGCAGCCCACCCGGGATGGCGTACAATGAGCAGTTCTTC. This sequence encodes CASSPPGMAYNEQFF.

This chain connects TRBV19 to TRBJ1-2; a possible D gene is TRBD1 (5 bases). V was shortened by 5 bases and J by 8 bases, with 18 bases between the two germline ends. The germline V gene encodes CDR1 LNHDA and CDR2 SQIVND (reference sequence). CDR3 size: 14 residues. Here the CDR3 reads CASSEPLGPGGYTF. Written as DNA, the CDR3 is TGTGCCAGTAGTGAGCCGCTGGGGCCGGGCGGCTACACCTTC.

V is TRBV7-2 and J is TRBJ1-2, with a tentative D call TRBD1 (5 bases). V lost 1 base and J 0 bases, leaving 9 bases between the germline ends. The CDR3 is made up of 15 amino acids. CDR1 and CDR2 (germline): SGHTA, FQGNSA. DNA of the CDR3: TGTGCCAGCAGCTTAGTGAAGGGGACTAACTATGGCTACACCTTC. It codes for CASSLVKGTNYGYTF. Full variable domain (rest looked up from reference TRBV7-2 and TRBJ1-2): GAGVSQSPSNKVTEKGKDVELRCDPISGHTALYWYRQSLGQGLEFLIYFQGNSAPDKSGLPSDRFSAERTGGSVSTLTIQRTQQEDSAVYLCASSLVKGTNYGYTFGSGTRLTVV.

CDR3 DNA sequence: TGTGCCACCAGCAGAGCTGACAGGGAAAGGACTGAAGCTTTCTTT. Residues: CATSRADRERTEAFF. V and J are TRBV15 and TRBJ1-1; 7 bases align to TRBD1. This CDR3 contains 15 residues. The V gene's germline CDR1 is LNHNV and CDR2 YYDKDF (reference sequence). Unmatched junction bases numbered 7, after V lost 1 base and J lost 5 bases.

The chain is built from TRBV19 and TRBJ1-6; 7 bases line up with TRBD1. Looked up from germline, CDR1 is LNHDA and CDR2 is SQIVND (reference sequence). J was trimmed by 7 bases and V by 10 bases; bases with no gene match: 4. CDR3 size: 12 residues. The CDR3 sequence is CATGTENSPLHF. In DNA form, the CDR3 reads TGTGCCACCGGGACAGAAAATTCACCCCTCCACTTT. Filled out from reference TRBV19 and TRBJ1-6, the complete variable domain reads DGGITQSPKYLFRKEGQNVTLSCEQNLNHDAMYWYRQDPGQGLRLIYYSQIVNDFQKGDIAEGYSVSREKKESFPLTVTSAQKNPTAFYLCATGTENSPLHFGNGTRLTVT.

As DNA, the CDR3 is TGTGCCAGCTCACCATCTTCCTCCGGGACAGGGGCCGGCGGGGGCTACACCTTC. It yields the protein CASSPSSSGTGAGGGYTF. The genes are TRBV18 and TRBJ1-2; 10 bases align to TRBD1. There are 18 residues in the CDR3. Losses at the gene ends were 2 bases for V and 8 bases for J; bases not matched to a gene: 17. Germline V gives CDR1 KGHSH, CDR2 LQKENI.

A few counts support this clone. The V and J genes are TRBV18 and TRBJ1-1; possible D gene TRBD1, 5 bases. CDR3 length equals 15 residues. The germline CDR1 and CDR2 sequences are KGHSH and LQKENI. V dropped 5 bases and J dropped 3 bases, with 16 bases sitting between them. CDR3 in amino acids: CASSTTGWGYTEAFF. CDR3 coding DNA: TGTGCCAGCTCAACTACCGGCTGGGGCTACACTGAAGCTTTCTTT. The entire variable domain, with the rest obtained from reference TRBV18 and TRBJ1-1, is as follows: NAGVMQNPRHLVRRRGQEARLRCSPMKGHSHVYWYRQLPEEGLKFMVYLQKENIIDESGMPKERFSAEFPKEGPSILRIQQVVRGDSAAYFCASSTTGWGYTEAFFGQGTRLTVV.

The CDR3 region has the DNA TGTGCCAGCAGCCGTACAGGGAACTCACCCCTCCACTTT. Translation gives CASSRTGNSPLHF. The rearrangement joins TRBV7-9 to TRBJ1-6; TRBD1 might be the D (6 bases). The V and J ends lost 5 bases and 10 bases respectively, with 12 bases between them. This CDR3 is 13 amino acids long. From germline, CDR1 is SEHNR and CDR2 FQNEAQ (reference sequence).

The chain uses TRBV7-9 and TRBJ2-3; 9 bases line up with TRBD2. V lost 5 bases to trimming and J lost 2 bases; unmatched junction nucleotides: 5. This CDR3 has 15 amino acids. The germline V gene encodes CDR1 SEHNR and CDR2 FQNEAQ (reference sequence). The CDR3 sequence: CASSPSGVYTDTQYF. The CDR3 DNA follows: TGTGCCAGCAGCCCTAGCGGGGTCTACACAGATACGCAGTATTTT. Full variable domain (rest looked up from reference TRBV7-9 and TRBJ2-3): DTGVSQNPRHKITKRGQNVTFRCDPISEHNRLYWYRQTLGQGPEFLTYFQNEAQLEKSRLLSDRFSAERPKGSFSTLEIQRTEQGDSAMYLCASSPSGVYTDTQYFGPGTRLTVL.

The chain carries TRBV7-6 and TRBJ2-3; D gene ambiguous. There are 15 residues in the CDR3. Trimming stripped 2 bases from V and 2 bases from J, with 11 bases between. Germline V gene sequence: CDR1 SGHVS, CDR2 FNYEAQ. Written as DNA, the CDR3 is TGTGCCAGCAGCTTAAACGACTTCAACACAGATACGCAGTATTTT. This encodes CASSLNDFNTDTQYF.

The chain combines TRBV5-4 with TRBJ1-1, with D unresolved. The CDR3 is made up of 12 amino acids. Trimming stripped 4 bases from V and 0 bases from J, with 4 bases between. Germline CDR1 is SGHNT and CDR2 is YYREEE (reference sequence). CDR3 DNA: TGTGCCAGCAGCCTTATGAACACTGAAGCTTTCTTT. As protein: CASSLMNTEAFF.

The chain has TRBV11-3 and TRBJ2-3, with D unresolved. CDR1 is SGHNT and CDR2 is YENEEA in the germline V gene. The CDR3 is made up of 12 amino acids. The V end lost 2 bases, the J end lost 5 bases, and 5 bases lay between the germline ends. The CDR3 nucleotides are TGTGCCAGCAGCTTAAATCGAGATACGCAGTATTTT. This encodes CASSLNRDTQYF.

The rearrangement links TRBV2 to TRBJ1-5, with D unclear. Germline V gives CDR1 SNHLY, CDR2 FYNNEI. The CDR3 loop spans 13 amino acids. The V and J ends lost 5 bases and 2 bases respectively, with 7 bases between them. CDR3 sequence (DNA): TGTGCCAGCAGTCTTCCAGGCAATCAGCCCCAGCATTTT. Protein product: CASSLPGNQPQHF.

The genes are TRBV7-6 and TRBJ1-5; 8 positions agree with TRBD1. The CDR3 is 17 amino acids. V gave up 8 bases and J gave up 0 bases; unmatched junction bases: 12. Germline lookup yields CDR1 SGHVS and CDR2 FNYEAQ. CDR3 protein: CASRTGNKRNSNQPQHF. CDR3 nucleotide sequence: TGTGCCAGCCGGACAGGGAATAAGCGGAATAGCAATCAGCCCCAGCATTTT.

This rearrangement joins TRBV2 to TRBJ2-7, with TRBD1 identical over 8 bases. This CDR3 is built from 16 residues. Germline-derived CDR1 and CDR2 are SNHLY and FYNNEI. J was trimmed by 4 bases and V by 2 bases; bases with no gene match: 10. This CDR3 reads CASSEYGQGARYEQYF. The CDR3, as DNA: TGTGCCAGCAGTGAATATGGGCAGGGGGCTAGGTACGAGCAGTACTTC.

This sequence joins TRBV13 and TRBJ1-1; 8 bases are a match to TRBD1. After removal of 1 base from V and 14 bases from J, the junction contained 3 bases not matched to a gene. The CDR3 covers 11 residues. Germline CDR1 reads PRHDT; CDR2 reads FYEKMQ (reference sequence). The CDR3 coding sequence is TGTGCCAGCAGCTTAGTCCGACAGGGGTTCTTT. This sequence encodes CASSLVRQGFF.

The chain recombines TRBV2 with TRBJ2-3; no clear D gene. The CDR3 loop spans 16 amino acids. Germline V gene lookup returns CDR1 SNHLY and CDR2 FYNNEI. The V end was cut by 3 bases, the J end by 5 bases, with 18 bases between. The CDR3 here is CASSDNVWITGDTQYF. Here the CDR3 DNA reads TGTGCCAGCAGTGATAACGTTTGGATAACGGGAGATACGCAGTATTTT.

The CDR3 coding sequence is TGCGCCAGCAGCCGGGTCCCAGGGGACACTGAAGCTTTCTTT. Amino acids: CASSRVPGDTEAFF. This chain links TRBV4-1 with TRBJ1-1; a weak D match, TRBD1 (6 bases). Deletions cut 4 bases from V and 3 bases from J, with 12 bases between. Per germline, CDR1 MGHRA and CDR2 YSYEKL. This CDR3 region has 14 residues.